The clone carrying this T cell receptor (beta chain) has a handful of counts. Its target is not known. This entry is derived from a study of T-cell reconstitution after alpha-beta-depleted transplantation in children. The study's findings and limits: T-cell numbers and diversity one year post-transplant derived largely from freshly generated T cells.

Looked up from germline, CDR1 is SGHDN and CDR2 is FVKESK. This CDR3 is built from 13 residues. V was cut by 6 bases and J by 0 bases, with 8 bases left in between. A library of TCRbeta sequences, prepared with unique molecular identifiers, was generated. TCRdb used MiXCR to reprocess the PCR reads, holding one entry per CDR3 protein. The sample yields approximately 350,000 distinct CDR3 sequences, roughly 15% seen once. The sample in question was PBMCs, mostly from graft donor cells, obtained 360 days after TCRalphabeta/CD19-depleted stem cell transplant. The V and J genes are TRBV14 and TRBJ1-2, with unresolved D. This TCR was recovered from a male patient under 10 years old who had a stem cell transplant for acute lymphoblastic leukemia, so the T cells may come from the graft donor. The CDR3 here is CASSATANYGYTF. CDR3 nucleotides: TGTGCCAGCAGTGCGACGGCTAACTATGGCTACACCTTC.